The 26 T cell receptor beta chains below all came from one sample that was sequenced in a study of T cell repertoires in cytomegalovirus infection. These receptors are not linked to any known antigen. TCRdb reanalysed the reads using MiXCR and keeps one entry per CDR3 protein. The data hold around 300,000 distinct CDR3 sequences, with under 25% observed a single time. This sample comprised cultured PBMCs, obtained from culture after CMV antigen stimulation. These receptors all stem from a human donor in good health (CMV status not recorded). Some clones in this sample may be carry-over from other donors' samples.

The CDR3: CSAYKWTSGRPDTQYF. In nucleotides, the CDR3 is TGCAGCGCCTATAAGTGGACTAGCGGGAGACCAGATACGCAGTATTTT. V gene TRBV20-1 combines with J gene TRBJ2-3, with 13 bases matching TRBD2. Germline CDR1 and CDR2: DFQATT and SNEGSKA (reference sequence). This CDR3 comprises 16 residues.

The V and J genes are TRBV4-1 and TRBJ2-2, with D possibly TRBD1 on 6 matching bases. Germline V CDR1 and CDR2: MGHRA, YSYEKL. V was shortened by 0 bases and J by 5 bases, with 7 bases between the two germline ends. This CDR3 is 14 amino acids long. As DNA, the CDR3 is TGCGCCAGCAGCCAAGACAGGGGAACCGGGGAGCTGTTTTTT. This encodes CASSQDRGTGELFF.

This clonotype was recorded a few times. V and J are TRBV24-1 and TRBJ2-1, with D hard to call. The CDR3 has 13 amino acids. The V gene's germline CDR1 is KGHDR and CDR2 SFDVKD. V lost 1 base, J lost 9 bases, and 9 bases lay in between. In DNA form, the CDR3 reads TGTGCCACCAGTGATTTCCCTAGTGGTGAGCAGTTCTTC. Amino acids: CATSDFPSGEQFF.

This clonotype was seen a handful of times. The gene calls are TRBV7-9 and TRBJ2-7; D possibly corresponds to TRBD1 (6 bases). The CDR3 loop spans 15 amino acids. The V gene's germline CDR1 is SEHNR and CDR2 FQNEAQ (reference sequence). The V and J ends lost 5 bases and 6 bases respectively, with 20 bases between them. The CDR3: CASSLHRVLSVEQYF. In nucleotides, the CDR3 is TGTGCCAGCAGCCTTCACAGGGTCCTATCGGTCGAGCAGTACTTC.

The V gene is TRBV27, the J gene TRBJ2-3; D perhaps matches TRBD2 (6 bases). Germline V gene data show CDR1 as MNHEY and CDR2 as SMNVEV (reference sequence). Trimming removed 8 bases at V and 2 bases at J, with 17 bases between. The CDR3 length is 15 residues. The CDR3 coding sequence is TGTGCCAGCGGGCCTAGCGCTATAACCACAGATACGCAGTATTTT. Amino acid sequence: CASGPSAITTDTQYF.

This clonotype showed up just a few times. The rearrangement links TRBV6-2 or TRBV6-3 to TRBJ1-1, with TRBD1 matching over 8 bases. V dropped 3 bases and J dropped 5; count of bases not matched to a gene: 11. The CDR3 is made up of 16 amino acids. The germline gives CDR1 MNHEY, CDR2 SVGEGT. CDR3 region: CASSYSLDRESTEAFF. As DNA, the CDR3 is TGTGCCAGCAGTTATTCTCTGGACAGGGAATCGACTGAAGCTTTCTTT.

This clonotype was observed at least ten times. The CDR3 DNA follows: TGTGCCAGCAGTTTAGTTTCGGGAATGAACACCGGGGAGCTGTTTTTT. It codes for CASSLVSGMNTGELFF. The chain employs TRBV12-3 or TRBV12-4 and TRBJ2-2, with D tentatively TRBD2 (5 bases). Trimming removed 1 base at V and 1 base at J, with 10 bases between. The CDR3 totals 16 residues.

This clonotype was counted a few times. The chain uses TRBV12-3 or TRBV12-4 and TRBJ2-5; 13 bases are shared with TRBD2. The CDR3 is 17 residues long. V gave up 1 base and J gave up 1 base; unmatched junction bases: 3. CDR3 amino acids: CASSLGLAGGLQETQYF. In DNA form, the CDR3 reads TGTGCCAGCAGTTTAGGACTAGCGGGAGGACTCCAAGAGACCCAGTACTTC.

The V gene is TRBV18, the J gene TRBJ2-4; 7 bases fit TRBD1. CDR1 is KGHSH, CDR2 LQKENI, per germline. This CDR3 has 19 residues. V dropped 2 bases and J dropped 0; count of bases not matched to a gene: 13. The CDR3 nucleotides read TGTGCCAGCTCACCATTCAGGACAGGCCAAATCCTAGCCAAAAACATTCAGTACTTC. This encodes CASSPFRTGQILAKNIQYF.

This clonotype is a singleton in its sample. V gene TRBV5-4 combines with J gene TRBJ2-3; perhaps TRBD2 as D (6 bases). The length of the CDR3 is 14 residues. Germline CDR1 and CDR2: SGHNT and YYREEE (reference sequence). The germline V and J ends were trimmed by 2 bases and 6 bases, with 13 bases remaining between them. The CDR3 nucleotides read TGTGCCAGCAGCTTTGCGGGGTGGGGCGATACGCAGTATTTT. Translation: CASSFAGWGDTQYF.

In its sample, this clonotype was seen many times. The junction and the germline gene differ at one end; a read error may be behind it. The CDR3 DNA sequence: TGTGCCAGCAGCCTAGCCTCTAGCGCTACCTACGAGCAGTACTTC. Translation: CASSLASSATYEQYF. The genes are TRBV7-2 and TRBJ2-7; D might be TRBD2 (6 bases). CDR3 length equals 15 residues. The germline gives CDR1 SGHTA, CDR2 FQGNSA.

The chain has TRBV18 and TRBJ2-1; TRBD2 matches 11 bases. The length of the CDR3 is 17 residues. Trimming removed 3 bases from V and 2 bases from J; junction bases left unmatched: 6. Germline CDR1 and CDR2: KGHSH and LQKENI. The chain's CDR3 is CASSPPLAGGPYNEQFF. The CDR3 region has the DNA TGTGCCAGCTCACCCCCTTTAGCGGGAGGGCCCTACAATGAGCAGTTCTTC.

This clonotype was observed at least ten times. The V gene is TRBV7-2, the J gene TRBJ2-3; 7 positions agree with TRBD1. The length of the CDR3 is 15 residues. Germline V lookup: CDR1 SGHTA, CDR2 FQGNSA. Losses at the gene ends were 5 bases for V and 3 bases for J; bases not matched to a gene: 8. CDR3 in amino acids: CASSLDRVVTDTQYF. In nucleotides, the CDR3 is TGTGCCAGCAGCCTTGACAGGGTTGTAACAGATACGCAGTATTTT.

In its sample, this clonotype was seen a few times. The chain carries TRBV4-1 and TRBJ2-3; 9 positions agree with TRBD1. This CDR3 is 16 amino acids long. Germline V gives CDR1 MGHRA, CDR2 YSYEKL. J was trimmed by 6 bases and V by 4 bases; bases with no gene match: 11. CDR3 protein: CASSRVDRGQVDTQYF. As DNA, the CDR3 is TGCGCCAGCAGCCGAGTGGACAGGGGTCAAGTGGATACGCAGTATTTT.

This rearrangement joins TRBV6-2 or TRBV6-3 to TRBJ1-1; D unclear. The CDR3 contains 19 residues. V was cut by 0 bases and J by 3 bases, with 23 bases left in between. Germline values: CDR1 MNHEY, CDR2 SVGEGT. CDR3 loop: CASSYSPGSRAHAYTEAFF. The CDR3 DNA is TGTGCCAGCAGTTACTCTCCCGGGAGCCGGGCCCATGCGTACACTGAAGCTTTCTTT.

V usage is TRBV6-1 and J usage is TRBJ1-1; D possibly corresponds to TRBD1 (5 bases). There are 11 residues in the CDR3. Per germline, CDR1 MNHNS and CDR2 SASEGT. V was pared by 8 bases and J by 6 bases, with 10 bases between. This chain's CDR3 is CASVAGAEAFF. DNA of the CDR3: TGTGCCAGCGTAGCGGGGGCTGAAGCTTTCTTT.

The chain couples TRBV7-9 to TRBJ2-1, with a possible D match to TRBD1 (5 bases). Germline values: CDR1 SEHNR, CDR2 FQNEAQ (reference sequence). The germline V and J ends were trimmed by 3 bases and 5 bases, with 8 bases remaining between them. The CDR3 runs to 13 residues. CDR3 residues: CASSLRQNNEQFF. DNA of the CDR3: TGTGCCAGCAGCTTGAGACAGAACAATGAGCAGTTCTTC.

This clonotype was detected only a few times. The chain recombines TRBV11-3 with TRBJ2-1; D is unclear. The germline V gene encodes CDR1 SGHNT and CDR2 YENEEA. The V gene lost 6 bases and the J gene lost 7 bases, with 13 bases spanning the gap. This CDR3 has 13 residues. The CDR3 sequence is CASRSLSWNEQFF. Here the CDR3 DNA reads TGTGCCAGCAGGTCCCTTAGCTGGAATGAGCAGTTCTTC.

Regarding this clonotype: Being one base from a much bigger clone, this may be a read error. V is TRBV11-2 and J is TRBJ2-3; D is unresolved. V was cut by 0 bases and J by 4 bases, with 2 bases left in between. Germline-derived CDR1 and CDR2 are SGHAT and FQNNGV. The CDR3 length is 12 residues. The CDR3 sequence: CASSLDADTQYF. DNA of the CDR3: TGTGCCAGCAGCTTAGATGCAGATACGCAGTATTTT. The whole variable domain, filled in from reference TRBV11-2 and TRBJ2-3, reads EAGVAQSPRYKIIEKRQSVAFWCNPISGHATLYWYQQILGQGPKLLIQFQNNGVVDDSQLPKDRFSAERLKGVDSTLKIQPAKLEDSAVYLCASSLDADTQYFGPGTRLTVL.

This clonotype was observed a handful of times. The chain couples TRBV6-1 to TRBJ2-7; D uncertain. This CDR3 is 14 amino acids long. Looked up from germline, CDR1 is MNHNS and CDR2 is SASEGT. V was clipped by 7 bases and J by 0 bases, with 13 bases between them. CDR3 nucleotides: TGTGCCAGCACCCCAGATTCTGGCTCCTACGAGCAGTACTTC. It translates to CASTPDSGSYEQYF.

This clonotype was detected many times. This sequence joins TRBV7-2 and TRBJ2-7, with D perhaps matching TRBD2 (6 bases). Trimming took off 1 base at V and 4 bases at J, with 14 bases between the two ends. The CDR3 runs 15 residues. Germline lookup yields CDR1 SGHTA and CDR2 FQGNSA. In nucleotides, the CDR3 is TGTGCCAGCAGCTTAGGAACCTCCAGCGGGTACGAGCAGTACTTC. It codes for CASSLGTSSGYEQYF.

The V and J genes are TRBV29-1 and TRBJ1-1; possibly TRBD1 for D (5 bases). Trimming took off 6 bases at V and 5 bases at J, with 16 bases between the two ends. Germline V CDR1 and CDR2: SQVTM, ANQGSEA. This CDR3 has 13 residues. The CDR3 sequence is CSVKSPGGTEAFF. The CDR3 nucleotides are TGCAGCGTGAAATCCCCTGGGGGGACTGAAGCTTTCTTT.

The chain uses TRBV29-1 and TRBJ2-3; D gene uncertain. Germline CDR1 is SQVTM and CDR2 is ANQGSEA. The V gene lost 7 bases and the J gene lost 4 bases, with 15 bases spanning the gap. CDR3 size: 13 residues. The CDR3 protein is CSAPVGRADTQYF. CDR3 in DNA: TGCAGCGCCCCAGTCGGACGCGCAGATACGCAGTATTTT.

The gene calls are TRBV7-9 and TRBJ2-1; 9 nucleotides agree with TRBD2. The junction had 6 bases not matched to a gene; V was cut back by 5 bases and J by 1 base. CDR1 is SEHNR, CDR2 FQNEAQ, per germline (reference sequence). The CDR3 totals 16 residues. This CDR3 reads CASSPGTSSSYNEQFF. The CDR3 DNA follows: TGTGCCAGCAGCCCAGGGACTAGCTCTTCCTACAATGAGCAGTTCTTC.

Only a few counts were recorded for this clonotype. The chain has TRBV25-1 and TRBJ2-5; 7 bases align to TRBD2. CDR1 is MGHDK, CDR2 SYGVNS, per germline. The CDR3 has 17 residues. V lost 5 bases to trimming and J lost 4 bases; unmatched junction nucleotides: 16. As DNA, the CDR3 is TGTGCCAGCAGTCCTCCGGCGGGCCAGGGAGGGTCAGAGACCCAGTACTTC. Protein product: CASSPPAGQGGSETQYF. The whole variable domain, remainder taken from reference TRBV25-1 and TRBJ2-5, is EADIYQTPRYLVIGTGKKITLECSQTMGHDKMYWYQQDPGMELHLIHYSYGVNSTEKGDLSSESTVSRIRTEHFPLTLESARPSHTSQYLCASSPPAGQGGSETQYFGPGTRLLVL.

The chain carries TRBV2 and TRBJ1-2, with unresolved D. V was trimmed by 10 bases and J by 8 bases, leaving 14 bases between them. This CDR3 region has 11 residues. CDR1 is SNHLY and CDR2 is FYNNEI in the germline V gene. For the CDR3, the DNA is TGTGCCACGGGAGTCTCTAGGGGCTACACCTTC. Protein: CATGVSRGYTF. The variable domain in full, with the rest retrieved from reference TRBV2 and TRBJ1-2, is EPEVTQTPSHQVTQMGQEVILRCVPISNHLYFYWYRQILGQKVEFLVSFYNNEISEKSEIFDDQFSVERPDGSNFTLKIRSTKLEDSAMYFCATGVSRGYTFGSGTRLTVV.